This TCR beta chain was sequenced for a study of blood T cell repertoires in COVID-19. About the study: Italy, Spain and the United States were the sources of the convalescent and acute COVID-19 samples. Sources were T cells, B-cell-depleted T cells, or PBMCs; the material itself was cDNA or gDNA.

This clone has a single count. How the authors handled the data: Estimated nucleated cell counts came from reference gene primer amplification. Measured with immunoSEQ multiplex PCR; TCRdb has only the in-frame clones, and not every one. The V and J calls and the clone size are those of that table, but D and trimming were determined from the DNA. The sample holds some 130,000 clones; around 89% are singletons and the top ten take less than 20%. The V gene's germline CDR1 is GTSNPN and CDR2 SVGIG (reference sequence). Trimming took 4 bases from V and 3 from J; bases not matched to a gene: 7. The CDR3 is 14 residues long.

The V and J genes are TRBV30 and TRBJ2-7; TRBD1 matches at 9 bases. The sequencing sample was made of peripheral blood. The clonotype comes from a man aged 50 to 60 with active or convalescent COVID-19. This CDR3 reads CAWKDRGSFYEQYF. CDR3 coding DNA: TGTGCCTGGAAGGACAGGGGAAGCTTCTACGAGCAGTACTTC. Full variable domain (rest looked up from reference TRBV30 and TRBJ2-7): SQTIHQWPATLVQPVGSPLSLECTVEGTSNPNLYWYRQAAGRGLQLLFYSVGIGQISSEVPQNLSASRPQDRQFILSSKKLLLSDSGFYLCAWKDRGSFYEQYFGPGTRLTVT.